One and the same sample provided the 31 T cell receptor beta chains below, sequenced in a study of cytomegalovirus exposure and HLA in healthy donors (dated by TCRdb to about 2017). Libraries came from the immunoSEQ multiplex PCR assay. A mixture of 60 forward primers for TCR Vbeta segments and 13 reverse primers for TCR Jbeta segments was used in the multiplex PCR. TCRdb holds this immuneACCESS table with in-frame rearrangements only. Some clones are missing; in checked studies, unresolved V genes explain under half, and the rest has no known cause. This sample lists some 120,000 clones; about four fifths were detected once. The ten largest account for roughly 3.1% of the sample. Sequenced material: PBMCs. These receptors were collected from a young man in good health and CMV-seronegative.

This clone showed up just once. The chain carries TRBV5-1 and TRBJ1-1; no definite D call. This CDR3 contains 12 residues. Germline-derived CDR1 and CDR2 are SGHRS and YFSETQ. V was cut by 3 bases and J by 3 bases, with 6 bases left in between. The CDR3 DNA sequence: TGCGCCAGCAGCTCTTTTGACACTGAAGCTTTCTTT. Protein sequence: CASSSFDTEAFF.

V gene TRBV5-6 combines with J gene TRBJ2-2; tentatively, D is TRBD1 (6 bases). Per the germline V gene, CDR1 is SGHDT and CDR2 is YYEEEE. CDR3 length equals 17 residues. Trimming took 0 bases from V and 4 from J, leaving 16 bases between them. The CDR3 DNA reads TGTGCCAGCAGCTTGGCCGGGGCAGGGGTAGGCACCGGGGAGCTGTTTTTT. This translates into CASSLAGAGVGTGELFF.

The rearrangement uses TRBV5-6 and TRBJ2-7; 7 bases match TRBD1. V lost 0 bases to trimming and J lost 6 bases; unmatched junction nucleotides: 0. CDR1 is SGHDT and CDR2 is YYEEEE in the germline V gene. This CDR3 contains 12 residues. DNA for the CDR3: TGTGCCAGCAGCTTGGCAGGGGGCGAGCAGTACGTC. Amino acid sequence: CASSLAGGEQYV.

The V gene is TRBV11-1, the J gene TRBJ2-5, with 12 bases identical to TRBD2. With 5 bases clipped from V and 5 bases from J, the junction kept 3 bases outside the gene matches. The CDR3 length is 14 residues. CDR1 is SGHAT and CDR2 is FQDESV in the germline V gene (reference sequence). The CDR3 protein is CASSKLAGGETQYF. The CDR3 DNA is TGTGCCAGCAGCAAACTAGCGGGAGGTGAGACCCAGTACTTC.

This clone appeared a single time. The V call is TRBV27, the J call TRBJ2-7, with D maybe TRBD1 (5 bases). This CDR3 is built from 14 residues. Germline CDR1 MNHEY, CDR2 SMNVEV (reference sequence). Trimming took off 6 bases at V and 4 bases at J, with 16 bases between the two ends. The CDR3 region has the DNA TGTGCCAGCAGCTGGGCAGGGCCCTCGTACGAGCAGTACTTC. This translates into CASSWAGPSYEQYF.

The chain uses TRBV5-1 and TRBJ2-5; 16 bases match TRBD2. With V trimmed by 4 bases and J by 1 base, 7 bases remained unmatched. CDR1 is SGHRS and CDR2 is YFSETQ in the germline V gene. The CDR3 is made up of 18 amino acids. CDR3 residues: CASSPTGLAGGIQETQYF. The CDR3 nucleotides are TGCGCCAGCAGCCCCACGGGACTAGCGGGGGGGATCCAAGAGACCCAGTACTTC.

This clone is a singleton in its sample. This rearrangement joins TRBV30 to TRBJ2-3; D is uncertain. The CDR3 sequence is 14 residues long. Trimming left V 0 bases short and J 0 bases short, with 7 bases between. The germline CDR1 and CDR2 sequences are GTSNPN and SVGIG (reference sequence). CDR3 protein: CAWSVGVSTDTQYF. CDR3 coding DNA: TGTGCCTGGAGTGTTGGAGTAAGCACAGATACGCAGTATTTT. Supplemented by reference TRBV30 and TRBJ2-3, the full variable domain reads SQTIHQWPATLVQPVGSPLSLECTVEGTSNPNLYWYRQAAGRGLQLLFYSVGIGQISSEVPQNLSASRPQDRQFILSSKKLLLSDSGFYLCAWSVGVSTDTQYFGPGTRLTVL.

The rearrangement uses TRBV7-2 and TRBJ2-5; D is perhaps TRBD1 (5 bases). Trimming left V 8 bases short and J 1 base short, with 17 bases between. Germline CDR1 SGHTA, CDR2 FQGNSA. The CDR3 spans 15 residues. DNA of the CDR3: TGTGCCAGCGGCTCACGACAGAGTACCCAAGAGACCCAGTACTTC. Amino acids: CASGSRQSTQETQYF. Filled out from reference TRBV7-2 and TRBJ2-5, the complete variable domain reads GAGVSQSPSNKVTEKGKDVELRCDPISGHTALYWYRQSLGQGLEFLIYFQGNSAPDKSGLPSDRFSAERTGGSVSTLTIQRTQQEDSAVYLCASGSRQSTQETQYFGPGTRLLVL.

The chain carries TRBV28 and TRBJ1-5, with TRBD1 matching over 7 bases. Losses at the gene ends were 5 bases for V and 4 bases for J; bases not matched to a gene: 8. This CDR3 has 15 residues. Germline V gives CDR1 MDHEN, CDR2 SYDVKM. The CDR3 here is CASSTPGQKNQPQHF. As DNA, the CDR3 is TGTGCCAGCAGTACCCCGGGACAGAAAAATCAGCCCCAGCATTTT.

The CDR3 spells CASTMRQGMDTEAFF. The CDR3 nucleotides read TGTGCCAGTACCATGCGGCAGGGGATGGACACTGAAGCTTTCTTT. The J gene is TRBJ1-1, the V gene TRBV19; tentative D call: TRBD1 (6 bases). CDR3 size: 15 residues. V lost 7 bases to trimming and J lost 3 bases, with 18 bases between them. Germline V gene lookup returns CDR1 LNHDA and CDR2 SQIVND (reference sequence).

The V call is TRBV6-5, the J call TRBJ2-7; 7 nucleotides align to TRBD1. The CDR3 sequence is 15 residues long. J was trimmed by 4 bases and V by 8 bases; bases with no gene match: 14. Germline-derived CDR1 and CDR2 are MNHEY and SVGAGI. The CDR3 sequence: CASGETGSVWYEQYF. The CDR3 DNA reads TGTGCCAGCGGGGAGACAGGGTCGGTTTGGTACGAGCAGTACTTC.

This clone was seen many times. The chain carries TRBV5-6 and TRBJ2-1; TRBD2 might be the D (5 bases). Germline V gene data show CDR1 as SGHDT and CDR2 as YYEEEE. The CDR3 extends over 12 amino acids. Trimming took off 1 base at V and 11 bases at J, with 10 bases between the two ends. CDR3: CASSLRTSKQFF. CDR3 nucleotide sequence: TGTGCCAGCAGCTTGCGGACTTCCAAGCAGTTCTTC.

This clone was observed a handful of times. The chain has TRBV4-2 and TRBJ2-3; TRBD2 might be the D (5 bases). The CDR3 loop spans 16 amino acids. Germline values: CDR1 LGHNA, CDR2 YNFKEQ. V dropped 3 bases and J dropped 4 bases, with 17 bases sitting between them. The DNA for the CDR3 is TGTGCCAGCAGCCATCCCGAGGGCGGGCAGGCAGATACGCAGTATTTT. This translates into CASSHPEGGQADTQYF.

V and J are TRBV7-3 and TRBJ2-1, with TRBD2 as a possible D gene (6 bases). CDR1 SGHTA and CDR2 FQGTGA come from the germline V gene. This CDR3 is built from 15 residues. Trimming cost V 5 bases and J 7 bases, with 18 bases left between them. The CDR3 region is CASSPTGTVQNEQFF. In nucleotides, the CDR3 is TGTGCCAGCAGCCCGACCGGGACTGTTCAAAATGAGCAGTTCTTC.

This clone was counted between two and nine times. The chain uses TRBV6-1 and TRBJ2-7; 8 bases line up with TRBD1. Germline V CDR1 and CDR2: MNHNS, SASEGT. CDR3 length: 15 amino acids. The V segment lost 8 bases and the J segment 2 bases; nucleotides outside the gene matches: 11. The CDR3 DNA follows: TGTGCCAGCCCCGGGACAGGCCTCCGTCCCTACGAGCAGTACTTC. This gives the protein CASPGTGLRPYEQYF.

The chain joins TRBV2 to TRBJ2-1; 9 bases fit TRBD1. Trimming at V came to 6 bases and at J to 7 bases, leaving 7 bases not matched to a gene. Germline CDR1 is SNHLY and CDR2 is FYNNEI. The CDR3 contains 14 residues. The CDR3 protein is CASSPRQGGNEQFF. For the CDR3, the DNA is TGTGCCAGCAGCCCCAGACAGGGGGGAAATGAGCAGTTCTTC. Based on the CDR3 plus reference TRBV2 and TRBJ2-1, the full variable domain is EPEVTQTPSHQVTQMGQEVILRCVPISNHLYFYWYRQILGQKVEFLVSFYNNEISEKSEIFDDQFSVERPDGSNFTLKIRSTKLEDSAMYFCASSPRQGGNEQFFGPGTRLTVL.

The chain links TRBV27 to TRBJ2-7; a weak D match, TRBD1 (6 bases). With 3 bases removed from V and 7 bases from J, the gap between germline ends came to 13 bases. Looked up from germline, CDR1 is MNHEY and CDR2 is SMNVEV (reference sequence). The CDR3 covers 13 residues. This chain's CDR3 is CASSFGIDREQYF. The CDR3 coding sequence is TGTGCCAGCAGTTTCGGAATTGACAGGGAGCAGTACTTC.

This chain connects TRBV5-6 to TRBJ2-7; 10 nucleotides line up with TRBD1. Per germline, CDR1 SGHDT and CDR2 YYEEEE. J gave up 7 bases and V 5 bases, and 9 bases lay outside the gene matches. The CDR3 is 14 amino acids. CDR3 nucleotide sequence: TGTGCCAGCAGGGCCGGGACAGGGGCGGGGGAGCAGTACTTC. Its translation is CASRAGTGAGEQYF.

The V call is TRBV4-3, the J call TRBJ2-1, with TRBD2 matching over 16 bases. CDR1 and CDR2 from the germline V gene are LGHNA and YSLEER. This CDR3 is built from 19 residues. V shed 3 bases and J 5 bases; nucleotides not matched to a gene: 10. The CDR3 spells CASSQNMGLAGGPDNEQFF. CDR3 in DNA: TGCGCCAGCAGCCAGAATATGGGACTAGCGGGAGGGCCCGACAATGAGCAGTTCTTC.

This clone has only a few counts. Other DNA sequences within the sample encode an identical CDR3. The chain couples TRBV19 to TRBJ1-1; no definite D call. V was shortened by 3 bases and J by 5 bases, with 7 bases between the two germline ends. This CDR3 region has 12 residues. Germline-derived CDR1 and CDR2 are LNHDA and SQIVND (reference sequence). The CDR3 protein is CASSIAGTEAFF. For the CDR3, the DNA is TGTGCCAGTAGTATCGCAGGTACTGAAGCTTTCTTT.

The J gene is TRBJ2-3, the V gene TRBV4-1; TRBD2 matches 8 bases. CDR3 length: 16 residues. The J segment lost 6 bases and the V segment lost 0 bases, leaving 8 bases of the junction unmatched. Germline CDR1 and CDR2: MGHRA and YSYEKL. Here the CDR3 reads CASSQDQGLGSDTQYF. DNA for the CDR3: TGCGCCAGCAGCCAAGATCAGGGACTAGGTTCTGATACGCAGTATTTT.

The chain has TRBV11-2 and TRBJ2-3; D perhaps matches TRBD2 (5 bases). The ends were cut back, 5 bases at V and 1 base at J, with 16 bases in the middle. The CDR3 has 16 residues. Germline V gives CDR1 SGHAT, CDR2 FQNNGV. The CDR3 protein is CASSPTLAFGTDTQYF. In nucleotides, the CDR3 is TGTGCCAGCAGCCCAACTCTAGCCTTCGGCACAGATACGCAGTATTTT.

The V and J genes are TRBV28 and TRBJ1-2; D remains ambiguous. Germline CDR1 MDHEN, CDR2 SYDVKM. The ends were cut back, 5 bases at V and 5 bases at J, with 15 bases in the middle. The CDR3 extends over 14 amino acids. Written as DNA, the CDR3 is TGTGCCAGCAGTAAGACCGGGAACCTTTATGGCTACACCTTC. As protein: CASSKTGNLYGYTF.

V and J are TRBV27 and TRBJ1-1; weak D call: TRBD1 (5 bases). V dropped 3 bases and J dropped 6 bases, with 11 bases sitting between them. Germline CDR1 reads MNHEY; CDR2 reads SMNVEV (reference sequence). This CDR3 comprises 13 residues. The CDR3 here is CASSFAGTSEAFF. The CDR3 coding sequence is TGTGCCAGCAGTTTCGCAGGGACTTCTGAAGCTTTCTTT.

The chain has TRBV14 and TRBJ2-2; 8 positions agree with TRBD1. V trimming: 2 bases; J trimming: 2 bases; junction bases outside the gene matches: 4. The germline CDR1 and CDR2 sequences are SGHDN and FVKESK. The CDR3 consists of 16 residues. The CDR3 reads CASSQSGQGNTGELFF. The DNA for the CDR3 is TGTGCCAGCAGCCAAAGCGGACAGGGTAACACCGGGGAGCTGTTTTTT. Full variable domain (missing parts from reference TRBV14 and TRBJ2-2): EAGVTQFPSHSVIEKGQTVTLRCDPISGHDNLYWYRRVMGKEIKFLLHFVKESKQDESGMPNNRFLAERTGGTYSTLKVQPAELEDSGVYFCASSQSGQGNTGELFFGEGSRLTVL.

This clone was observed a few times. The chain recombines TRBV5-1 with TRBJ2-3; perhaps TRBD2 as D (5 bases). This CDR3 region has 14 residues. Germline V lookup: CDR1 SGHRS, CDR2 YFSETQ. The V end lost 6 bases, the J end lost 1 base, and 12 bases lay between the germline ends. Here the CDR3 DNA reads TGCGCCAGCAATAAAGCGGATCGCACAGATACGCAGTATTTT. It is translated as CASNKADRTDTQYF.

V usage is TRBV30 and J usage is TRBJ2-7, with 11 positions matching TRBD2. Germline CDR1 and CDR2: GTSNPN and SVGIG (reference sequence). The CDR3 is 15 residues long. J gave up 2 bases and V 3 bases, and 6 bases lay outside the gene matches. The CDR3 is CAWRGTSGFTYEQYF. CDR3 coding DNA: TGTGCCTGGAGGGGGACTAGCGGTTTTACCTACGAGCAGTACTTC.

The rearrangement links TRBV28 to TRBJ2-7, with 8 bases identical to TRBD2. This CDR3 is built from 19 residues. Unmatched junction bases numbered 18, after V lost 3 bases and J lost 2 bases. Germline values: CDR1 MDHEN, CDR2 SYDVKM. CDR3 bases: TGTGCCAGCAGTTTTGGGCCGGCCCTAGCGGGTGGAGGGACCTACGAGCAGTACTTC. Translation gives CASSFGPALAGGGTYEQYF.

The gene calls are TRBV19 and TRBJ1-6; a weak D match, TRBD1 (6 bases). Germline lookup yields CDR1 LNHDA and CDR2 SQIVND (reference sequence). This CDR3 has 13 amino acids. Trimming pared 7 bases from V and 14 bases from J, leaving 18 bases between. The CDR3 reads CASKDSDRLTLHF. CDR3 DNA sequence: TGTGCCAGTAAGGACAGCGATCGTTTGACCCTCCACTTT.

This clone was counted a single time. This chain joins TRBV5-4 and TRBJ2-1; 8 bases fit TRBD2. This CDR3 is built from 12 residues. Germline V gene sequence: CDR1 SGHNT, CDR2 YYREEE (reference sequence). V lost 0 bases and J lost 10; bases outside the gene matches: 0. CDR3 loop: CASSLVAGEQFF. Written as DNA, the CDR3 is TGTGCCAGCAGCTTGGTAGCGGGGGAGCAGTTCTTC.

The CDR3 DNA is TGTGCCAGCAGTGACAGAGCGGGGAGCACAGATACGCAGTATTTT. Translation: CASSDRAGSTDTQYF. V is TRBV6-4 and J is TRBJ2-3, with TRBD2 matching 7 bases. The CDR3 contains 15 residues. Germline CDR1 reads MRHNA; CDR2 reads SNTAGT. The trim removed 2 bases at V and 0 bases at J, leaving 2 bases unmatched.